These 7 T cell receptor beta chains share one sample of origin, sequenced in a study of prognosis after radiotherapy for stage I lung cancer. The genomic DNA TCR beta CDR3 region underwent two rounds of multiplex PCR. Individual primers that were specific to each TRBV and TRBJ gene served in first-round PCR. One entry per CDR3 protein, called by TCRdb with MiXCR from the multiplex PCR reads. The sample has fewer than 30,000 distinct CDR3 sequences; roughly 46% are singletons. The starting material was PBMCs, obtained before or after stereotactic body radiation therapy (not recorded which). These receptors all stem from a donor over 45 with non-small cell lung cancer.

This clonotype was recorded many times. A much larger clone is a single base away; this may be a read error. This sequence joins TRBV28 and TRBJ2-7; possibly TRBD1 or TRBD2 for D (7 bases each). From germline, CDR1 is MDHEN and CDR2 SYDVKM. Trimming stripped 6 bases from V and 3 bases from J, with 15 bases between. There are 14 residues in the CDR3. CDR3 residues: CASRAGGVDYEQYF. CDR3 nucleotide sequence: TGTGCCAGCAGAGCAGGGGGGGTAGACTACGAGCAGTACTTC.

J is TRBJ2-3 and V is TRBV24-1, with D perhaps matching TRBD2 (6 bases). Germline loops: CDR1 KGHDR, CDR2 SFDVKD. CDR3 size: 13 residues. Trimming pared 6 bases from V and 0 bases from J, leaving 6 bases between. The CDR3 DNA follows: TGTGCCACCAGTAGCGGGAGCACAGATACGCAGTATTTT. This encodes CATSSGSTDTQYF.

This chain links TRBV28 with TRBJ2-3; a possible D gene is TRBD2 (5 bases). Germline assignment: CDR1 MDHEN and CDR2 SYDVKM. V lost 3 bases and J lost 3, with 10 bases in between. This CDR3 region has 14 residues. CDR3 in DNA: TGTGCCAGCAGTTTGAGCAGGAGGACAGATACGCAGTATTTT. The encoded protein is CASSLSRRTDTQYF.

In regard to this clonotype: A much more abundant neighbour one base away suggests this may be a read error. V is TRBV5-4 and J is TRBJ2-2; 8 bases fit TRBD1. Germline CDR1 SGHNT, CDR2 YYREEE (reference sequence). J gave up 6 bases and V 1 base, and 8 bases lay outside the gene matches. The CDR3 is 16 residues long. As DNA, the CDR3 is TGTGCCAGCAGCTTGTCCTGGCAGGGGGCGGCCGGGGAGCTGTTTTTT. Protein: CASSLSWQGAAGELFF.

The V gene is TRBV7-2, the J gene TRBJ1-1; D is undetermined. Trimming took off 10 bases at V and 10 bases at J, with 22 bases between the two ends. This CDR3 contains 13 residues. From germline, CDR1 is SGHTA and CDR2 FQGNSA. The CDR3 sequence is CAIIYVIGEGAFF. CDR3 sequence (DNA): TGTGCCATCATCTACGTCATCGGGGAGGGAGCTTTCTTT.

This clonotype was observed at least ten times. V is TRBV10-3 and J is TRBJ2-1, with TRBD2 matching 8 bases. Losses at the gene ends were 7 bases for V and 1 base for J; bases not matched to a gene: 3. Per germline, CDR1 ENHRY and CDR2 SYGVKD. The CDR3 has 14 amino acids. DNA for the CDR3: TGTGCCATCAAGGCTAGCGGGTCCTACAATGAGCAGTTCTTC. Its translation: CAIKASGSYNEQFF.

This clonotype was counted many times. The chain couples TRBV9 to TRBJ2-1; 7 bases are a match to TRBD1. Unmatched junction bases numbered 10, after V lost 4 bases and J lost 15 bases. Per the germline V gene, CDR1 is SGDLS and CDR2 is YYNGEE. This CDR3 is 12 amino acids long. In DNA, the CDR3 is TGTGCCAGCAGCCCAGACAGGGCGGACCTGTTCTTC. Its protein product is CASSPDRADLFF.